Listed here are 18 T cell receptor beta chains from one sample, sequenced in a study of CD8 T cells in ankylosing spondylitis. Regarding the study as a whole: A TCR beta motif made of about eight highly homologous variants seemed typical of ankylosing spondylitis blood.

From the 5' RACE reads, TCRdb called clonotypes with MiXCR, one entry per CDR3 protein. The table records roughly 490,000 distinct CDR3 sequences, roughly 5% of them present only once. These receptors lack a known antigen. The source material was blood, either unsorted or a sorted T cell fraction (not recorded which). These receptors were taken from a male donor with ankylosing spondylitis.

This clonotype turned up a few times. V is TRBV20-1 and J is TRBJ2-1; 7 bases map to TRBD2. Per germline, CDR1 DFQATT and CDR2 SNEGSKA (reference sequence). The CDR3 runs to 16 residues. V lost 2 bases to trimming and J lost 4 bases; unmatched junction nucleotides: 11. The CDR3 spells CSARSGGGKVYNEQFF. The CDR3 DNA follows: TGCAGTGCTAGATCGGGGGGAGGGAAAGTGTACAATGAGCAGTTCTTC.

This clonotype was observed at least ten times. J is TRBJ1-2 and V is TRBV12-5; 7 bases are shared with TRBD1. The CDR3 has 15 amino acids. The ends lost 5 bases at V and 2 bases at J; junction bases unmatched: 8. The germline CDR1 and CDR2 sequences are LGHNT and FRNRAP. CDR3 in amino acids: CASGAGDSWNYGYTF. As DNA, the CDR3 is TGTGCTAGTGGTGCCGGGGACAGCTGGAACTATGGCTACACCTTC.

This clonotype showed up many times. DNA for the CDR3: TGCAGCGTTAAAGGTGCGGGCTTTGATTCACCCCTCCACTTT. The encoded protein is CSVKGAGFDSPLHF. This sequence joins TRBV29-1 and TRBJ1-6, with D uncertain. Trimming cost V 5 bases and J 8 bases, with 16 bases left between them. CDR3 length: 14 residues. Germline lookup yields CDR1 SQVTM and CDR2 ANQGSEA. The complete variable domain, with remaining parts taken from reference TRBV29-1 and TRBJ1-6, reads SAVISQKPSRDICQRGTSLTIQCQVDSQVTMMFWYRQQPGQSLTLIATANQGSEATYESGFVIDKFPISRPNLTFSTLTVSNMSPEDSSIYLCSVKGAGFDSPLHFGNGTRLTVT.

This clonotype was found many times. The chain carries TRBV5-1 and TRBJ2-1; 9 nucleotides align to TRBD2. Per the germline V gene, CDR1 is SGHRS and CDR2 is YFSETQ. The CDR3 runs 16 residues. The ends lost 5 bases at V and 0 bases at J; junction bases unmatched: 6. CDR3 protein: CASRTSGPSSYNEQFF. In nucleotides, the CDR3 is TGCGCCAGCAGGACTAGCGGACCGAGCTCCTACAATGAGCAGTTCTTC.

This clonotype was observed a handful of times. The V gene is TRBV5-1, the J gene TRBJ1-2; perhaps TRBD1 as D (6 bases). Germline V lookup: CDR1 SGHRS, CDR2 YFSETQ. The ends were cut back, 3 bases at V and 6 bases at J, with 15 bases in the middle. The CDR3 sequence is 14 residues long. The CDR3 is CASSSTGWIDGYTF. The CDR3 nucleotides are TGCGCCAGCAGCTCTACAGGGTGGATAGATGGCTACACCTTC.

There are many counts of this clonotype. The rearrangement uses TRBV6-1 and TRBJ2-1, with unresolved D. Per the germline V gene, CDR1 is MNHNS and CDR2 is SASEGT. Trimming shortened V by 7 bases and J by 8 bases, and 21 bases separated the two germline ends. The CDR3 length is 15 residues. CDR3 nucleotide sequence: TGTGCCAGCAACGAGAGGCGAGATCGGGCCGATGAGCAGTTCTTC. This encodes CASNERRDRADEQFF.

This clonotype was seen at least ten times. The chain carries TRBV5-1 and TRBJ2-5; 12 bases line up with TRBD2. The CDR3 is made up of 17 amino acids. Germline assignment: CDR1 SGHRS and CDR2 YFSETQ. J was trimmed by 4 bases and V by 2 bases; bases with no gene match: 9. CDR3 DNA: TGCGCCAGCAGCTTCGGACTAGCGGGGATCTGGGGAGAGACCCAGTACTTC. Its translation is CASSFGLAGIWGETQYF.

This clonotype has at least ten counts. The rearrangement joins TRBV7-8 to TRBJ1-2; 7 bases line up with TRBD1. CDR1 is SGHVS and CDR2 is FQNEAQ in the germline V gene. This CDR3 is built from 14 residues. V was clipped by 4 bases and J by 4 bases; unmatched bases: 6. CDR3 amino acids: CASSSYRGGYGYTF. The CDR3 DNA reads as TGTGCCAGCAGCTCTTACAGGGGAGGCTATGGCTACACCTTC.

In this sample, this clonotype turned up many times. The DNA for the CDR3 is TGCGCCAGCAGCCAAGATGCAGGGAGGGAAAATCAGCCCCAGCATTTT. Translation gives CASSQDAGRENQPQHF. The V and J genes are TRBV4-3 and TRBJ1-5, with D perhaps matching TRBD1 (5 bases). V gave up 0 bases and J gave up 4 bases, with 13 bases separating them. CDR1 LGHNA and CDR2 YSLEER come from the germline V gene. The CDR3 sequence is 16 residues long.

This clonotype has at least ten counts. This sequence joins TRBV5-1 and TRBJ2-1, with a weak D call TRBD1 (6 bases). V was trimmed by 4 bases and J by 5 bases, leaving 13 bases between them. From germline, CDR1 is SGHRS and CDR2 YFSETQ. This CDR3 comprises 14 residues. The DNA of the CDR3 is TGCGCCAGCAGCGTAGGGGGTTTACACAATGAGCAGTTCTTC. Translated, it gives CASSVGGLHNEQFF.

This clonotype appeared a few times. For the CDR3, the DNA is TGTGCCAGCAGTTCGGACAGCGGAGACAATGAGCAGTTCTTC. Its protein product is CASSSDSGDNEQFF. V is TRBV6-5 and J is TRBJ2-1; possible D gene TRBD1, 6 bases. CDR3 length: 14 residues. The germline gives CDR1 MNHEY, CDR2 SVGAGI. V was clipped by 4 bases and J by 5 bases, with 12 bases between them.

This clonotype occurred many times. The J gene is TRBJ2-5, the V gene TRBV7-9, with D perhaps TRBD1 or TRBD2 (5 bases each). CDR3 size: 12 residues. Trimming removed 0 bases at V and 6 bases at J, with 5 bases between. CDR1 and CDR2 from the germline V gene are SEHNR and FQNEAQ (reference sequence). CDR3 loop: CASSLAGQTQYF. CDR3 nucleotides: TGTGCCAGCAGCTTAGCGGGACAGACCCAGTACTTC.

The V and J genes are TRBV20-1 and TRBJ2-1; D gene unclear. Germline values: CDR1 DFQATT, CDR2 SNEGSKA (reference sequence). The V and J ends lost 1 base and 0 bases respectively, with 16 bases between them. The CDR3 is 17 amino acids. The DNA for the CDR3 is TGCAGTGCTAGAGTCCACCGGGCTACTCGCTCCTACAATGAGCAGTTCTTC. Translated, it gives CSARVHRATRSYNEQFF.

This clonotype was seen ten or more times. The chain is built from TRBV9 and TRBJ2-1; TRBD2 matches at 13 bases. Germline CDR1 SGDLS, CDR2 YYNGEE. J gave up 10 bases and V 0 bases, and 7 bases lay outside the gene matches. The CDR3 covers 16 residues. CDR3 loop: CASSVEGGLAGEEQFF. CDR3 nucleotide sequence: TGTGCCAGCAGCGTAGAGGGAGGACTAGCGGGAGAAGAGCAGTTCTTC.

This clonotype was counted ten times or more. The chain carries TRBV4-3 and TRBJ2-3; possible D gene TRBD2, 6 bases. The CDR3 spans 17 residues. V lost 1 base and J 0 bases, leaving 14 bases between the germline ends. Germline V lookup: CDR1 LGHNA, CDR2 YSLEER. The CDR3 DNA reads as TGCGCCAGCAGCCAAGTCATGACTAGGGCTAGCACAGATACGCAGTATTTT. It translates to CASSQVMTRASTDTQYF.

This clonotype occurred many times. In DNA, the CDR3 is TGCGCCAGCAGCTTGTTACTGGACACTGAAGCTTTCTTT. It specifies CASSLLLDTEAFF. The chain links TRBV5-1 to TRBJ1-1; no definite D call. Germline CDR1 reads SGHRS; CDR2 reads YFSETQ. V lost 1 base and J 3 bases, leaving 7 bases between the germline ends. The CDR3 covers 13 residues.

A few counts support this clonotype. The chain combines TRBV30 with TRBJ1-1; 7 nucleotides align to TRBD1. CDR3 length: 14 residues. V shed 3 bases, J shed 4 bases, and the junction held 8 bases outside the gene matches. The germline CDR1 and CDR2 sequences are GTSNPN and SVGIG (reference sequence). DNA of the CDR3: TGTGCCTGGAGCCCTCAGGGGGGGATCACTGAAGCTTTCTTT. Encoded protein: CAWSPQGGITEAFF.

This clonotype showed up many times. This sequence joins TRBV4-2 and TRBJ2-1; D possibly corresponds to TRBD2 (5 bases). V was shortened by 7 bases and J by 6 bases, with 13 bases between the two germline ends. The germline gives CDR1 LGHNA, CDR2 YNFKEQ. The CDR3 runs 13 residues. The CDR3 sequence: CASTRRGSNEQFF. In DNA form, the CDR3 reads TGTGCCAGCACCCGGAGAGGGAGCAATGAGCAGTTCTTC.